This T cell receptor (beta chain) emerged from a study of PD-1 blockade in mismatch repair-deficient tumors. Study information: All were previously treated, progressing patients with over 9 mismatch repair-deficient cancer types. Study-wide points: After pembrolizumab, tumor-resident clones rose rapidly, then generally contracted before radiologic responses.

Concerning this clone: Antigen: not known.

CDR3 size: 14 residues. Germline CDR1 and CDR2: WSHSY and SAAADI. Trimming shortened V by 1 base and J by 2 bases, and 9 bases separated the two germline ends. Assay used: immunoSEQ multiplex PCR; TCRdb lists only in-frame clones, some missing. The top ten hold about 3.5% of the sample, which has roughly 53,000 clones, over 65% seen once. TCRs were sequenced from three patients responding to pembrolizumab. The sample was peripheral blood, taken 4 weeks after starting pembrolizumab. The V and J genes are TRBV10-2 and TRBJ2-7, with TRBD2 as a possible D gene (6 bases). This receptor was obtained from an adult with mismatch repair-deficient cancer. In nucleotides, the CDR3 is TGCGCCAGCAGTGAGTATACGGGGGCCTACGAGCAGTACTTC. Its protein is CASSEYTGAYEQYF.